One sample yielded the 11 T cell receptor beta chains listed below, sequenced in a study of cytomegalovirus exposure and HLA in healthy donors. Repertoires were generated with immunoSEQ multiplex PCR, while TCRdb's copy carries only in-frame clones and drops some. Counted here are 65,000 to 100,000 clones, under 95% occurring once; the ten biggest clones make up about 3.9%. Source material: PBMCs. Receptors originate from a woman aged 25 to 39 in good health and CMV-seronegative.

The chain employs TRBV18 and TRBJ2-1; 12 bases fit TRBD2. The CDR3 extends over 15 amino acids. The ends lost 4 bases at V and 6 bases at J; junction bases unmatched: 4. Germline V lookup: CDR1 KGHSH, CDR2 LQKENI. The CDR3: CASSRLAGEANEQFF. Here the CDR3 DNA reads TGTGCCAGCTCACGACTAGCGGGAGAGGCCAATGAGCAGTTCTTC.

V is TRBV5-1 and J is TRBJ2-1, with D maybe TRBD2 (5 bases). V lost 1 base and J lost 6, with 14 bases in between. CDR3 length: 15 residues. Germline V lookup: CDR1 SGHRS, CDR2 YFSETQ. CDR3 protein: CASSLWWRLFNEQFF. In DNA, the CDR3 is TGCGCCAGCAGCTTGTGGTGGAGGCTCTTCAATGAGCAGTTCTTC. Complete variable domain (other parts from reference TRBV5-1 and TRBJ2-1): KAGVTQTPRYLIKTRGQQVTLSCSPISGHRSVSWYQQTPGQGLQFLFEYFSETQRNKGNFPGRFSGRQFSNSRSEMNVSTLELGDSALYLCASSLWWRLFNEQFFGPGTRLTVL.

The V gene is TRBV18, the J gene TRBJ2-7; 7 nucleotides line up with TRBD1. J gave up 0 bases and V 4 bases, and 9 bases lay outside the gene matches. The CDR3 is 16 residues long. Per the germline V gene, CDR1 is KGHSH and CDR2 is LQKENI. The chain's CDR3 is CASSQPGQRSSYEQYF. CDR3 coding DNA: TGTGCCAGCTCACAACCGGGACAGCGCAGCTCCTACGAGCAGTACTTC. Filled out from reference TRBV18 and TRBJ2-7, the complete variable domain reads NAGVMQNPRHLVRRRGQEARLRCSPMKGHSHVYWYRQLPEEGLKFMVYLQKENIIDESGMPKERFSAEFPKEGPSILRIQQVVRGDSAAYFCASSQPGQRSSYEQYFGPGTRLTVT.

As regards this clone: Other DNA sequences from this sample encode an identical CDR3 as well. The gene calls are TRBV6-5 and TRBJ2-2; TRBD1 matches 7 bases. J gave up 1 base and V 8 bases, and 1 base lay outside the gene matches. Germline values: CDR1 MNHEY, CDR2 SVGAGI. The CDR3 loop spans 13 amino acids. The CDR3 nucleotides read TGTGCCAGCCGACAGGGGAACACCGGGGAGCTGTTTTTT. It encodes CASRQGNTGELFF.

The V and J genes are TRBV7-7 and TRBJ2-5, with 11 nucleotides matching TRBD2. CDR3 length equals 15 residues. Trimming at V came to 5 bases and at J to 2 bases, leaving 4 bases not matched to a gene. Germline lookup yields CDR1 SSHAT and CDR2 FNYEAQ (reference sequence). CDR3 nucleotide sequence: TGTGCCAGCAGCCTTAGCGGGGGGGCGCAAGAGACCCAGTACTTC. Its translation: CASSLSGGAQETQYF.

V is TRBV2 and J is TRBJ2-3; TRBD2 matches 12 bases. CDR3 length: 16 amino acids. CDR1 is SNHLY and CDR2 is FYNNEI in the germline V gene. V lost 5 bases and J lost 4; bases outside the gene matches: 7. CDR3 sequence reads: CASSSRLAGVSDTQYF. The CDR3, as DNA: TGTGCCAGCAGTTCAAGACTAGCGGGAGTTTCAGATACGCAGTATTTT. The full variable domain, rest sourced from reference TRBV2 and TRBJ2-3, is EPEVTQTPSHQVTQMGQEVILRCVPISNHLYFYWYRQILGQKVEFLVSFYNNEISEKSEIFDDQFSVERPDGSNFTLKIRSTKLEDSAMYFCASSSRLAGVSDTQYFGPGTRLTVL.

V is TRBV6-5 and J is TRBJ1-2; TRBD1 aligns across 7 bases. Trimming cost V 6 bases and J 2 bases; bases outside gene matches: 3. The length of the CDR3 is 13 residues. Germline V lookup: CDR1 MNHEY, CDR2 SVGAGI. For the CDR3, the DNA is TGTGCCAGCAGGCCACAGGGGAACTATGGCTACACCTTC. Translating gives CASRPQGNYGYTF.

This sequence joins TRBV7-3 and TRBJ1-2; D unresolved. The germline CDR1 and CDR2 sequences are SGHTA and FQGTGA. This CDR3 has 16 amino acids. V was cut by 5 bases and J by 6 bases, with 22 bases left in between. The chain's CDR3 is CASSLKTGPSGNGYTF. DNA for the CDR3: TGTGCCAGCAGCCTAAAGACGGGTCCATCGGGTAATGGCTACACCTTC.

J is TRBJ1-1 and V is TRBV6-6, with 8 bases lining up with TRBD1. The ends lost 5 bases at V and 11 bases at J; junction bases unmatched: 7. There are 12 residues in the CDR3. Germline CDR1 reads MNHNY; CDR2 reads SVGAGI (reference sequence). CDR3 bases: TGTGCCAGCAGTGAGGCGGACAGGGCCGCTTTCTTT. It yields the protein CASSEADRAAFF.

CDR3: CASSLPGPGTGAYEQYF. In DNA, the CDR3 is TGTGCCAGCAGTTTACCCGGACCCGGGACAGGAGCCTACGAGCAGTACTTC. This rearrangement joins TRBV28 to TRBJ2-7; TRBD1 aligns across 8 bases. The CDR3 loop spans 17 amino acids. The junction had 11 bases not matched to a gene; V was cut back by 2 bases and J by 2 bases. CDR1 MDHEN and CDR2 SYDVKM come from the germline V gene.

The chain has TRBV19 and TRBJ1-6, with 7 positions matching TRBD1. This CDR3 has 15 residues. The germline CDR1 and CDR2 sequences are LNHDA and SQIVND (reference sequence). V shed 0 bases, J shed 7 bases, and the junction held 3 bases outside the gene matches. The CDR3 sequence is CASSIEDRANSPLHF. As DNA, the CDR3 is TGTGCCAGTAGTATAGAAGACAGGGCGAATTCACCCCTCCACTTT.